This T cell receptor (beta chain) derives from a study of blood T cells in healthy people across ages. The donors, aged about 6 to 90, were healthy Caucasians from Russia. Using a J-beta primer mix together with a sample-barcoded 5' primer, a second PCR was run for about 6 to 12 cycles. TCRdb passed the 5' RACE reads through MiXCR, listing each CDR3 protein once. The sample lists about 1.8 million distinct CDR3 sequences, roughly 50% occurring once. This clonotype was seen only a few times. The CDR3 runs 16 residues. The V gene's germline CDR1 is SGHTA and CDR2 FQGNSA. The V and J ends lost 3 bases and 3 bases respectively, with 15 bases between them.

This chain links TRBV7-2 with TRBJ2-1; D is unclear. This receptor was obtained from a woman aged 40 to 50 in good health. Input material: blood. CDR3 residues: CASSFSIQMNYNEQFF. For the CDR3, the DNA is TGTGCCAGCAGCTTTAGCATACAGATGAACTACAATGAGCAGTTCTTC.